Listed below are T cell receptor beta chains from one sample, sequenced in a study of cytomegalovirus exposure and HLA in healthy donors. Here immunoSEQ multiplex PCR was the method, and the copy in TCRdb shows in-frame clones only, minus some. The data hold about 190,000 clones, with around 84% observed a single time. Sequences were obtained from PBMCs. These receptors all come from a man in his late teens or twenties in good health and CMV-seropositive. The CDR3 runs from the conserved cysteine through the conserved F or W. The D gene is left open where the match is weak. Clone size is not always given. Where it is, it says once, few, many or a class for expanded clones.

j_call,cdr3_length,clone_size,d_call,v_call,cdr3_aa,cdr3_nt
TRBJ1-5,14,-,TRBD1,TRBV6-5,CASGRDSSNQPQHF,TGTGCCAGCGGTCGGGACAGTAGCAATCAGCCCCAGCATTTT
TRBJ2-7,15,-,-,TRBV9,CASSEKGLVSDEQYF,TGTGCCAGCAGCGAAAAAGGACTGGTCTCAGACGAGCAGTACTTC
TRBJ1-5,17,once,TRBD1,TRBV19,CASSAYQGALTNQPQHF,TGTGCCAGTAGTGCCTACCAGGGGGCTTTGACCAATCAGCCCCAGCATTTT
TRBJ2-3,16,-,-,TRBV27,CASSLAGARGTDTQYF,TGTGCCAGCAGTTTAGCGGGTGCTAGGGGCACAGATACGCAGTATTTT
TRBJ2-1,15,-,TRBD2,TRBV7-3,CASSQGLAGVHEQFF,TGTGCCAGCAGCCAAGGACTAGCGGGAGTCCATGAGCAGTTCTTC
TRBJ2-7,13,-,TRBD1,TRBV28,CASSSSGGYEQYF,TGTGCCAGCAGCTCTTCAGGGGGCTACGAGCAGTACTTC
TRBJ2-2,16,-,-,TRBV18,CASSPPIWEDTGELFF,TGTGCCAGCTCACCACCGATCTGGGAGGACACCGGGGAGCTGTTTTTT
TRBJ1-3,13,-,TRBD1,TRBV30,CARSQGVKDTIYF,TGTGCCCGTAGTCAGGGGGTAAAGGACACCATATATTTT
TRBJ2-3,13,-,-,TRBV30,CAWSEGFTDTQYF,TGTGCCTGGAGTGAGGGGTTCACAGATACGCAGTATTTT
TRBJ2-2,16,-,-,TRBV4-3,CASSQIPGANTGELFF,TGCGCCAGCAGCCAAATCCCAGGTGCGAACACCGGGGAGCTGTTTTTT
TRBJ2-1,16,-,TRBD2,TRBV6-4,CASSVSGGSSYNEQFF,TGTGCCAGCAGTGTATCAGGCGGGAGCTCCTACAATGAGCAGTTCTTC
TRBJ1-2,16,-,TRBD1,TRBV15,CATSRVPGQQIYGYTF,TGTGCCACCAGCAGAGTTCCGGGACAGCAGATCTATGGCTACACCTTC
TRBJ1-2,14,-,-,TRBV25-1,CASRGQGMNYGYTF,TGTGCCAGCAGAGGGCAGGGTATGAACTATGGCTACACCTTC
TRBJ1-1,11,-,-,TRBV7-9,CASSQGTEAFF,TGTGCCAGCAGCCAGGGAACTGAAGCTTTCTTT
TRBJ2-5,15,-,TRBD1,TRBV7-3,CASSLRNRGWETQYF,TGTGCCAGCAGCTTGAGGAACAGGGGTTGGGAGACCCAGTACTTC
TRBJ2-1,15,-,TRBD2,TRBV11-2,CASSALGLAAAEQFF,TGTGCCAGCAGCGCTCTGGGACTAGCGGCCGCAGAGCAGTTCTTC
TRBJ2-1,15,-,TRBD2,TRBV25-1,CASSEAGGTYNEQFF,TGTGCCAGCAGTGAAGCGGGAGGCACCTACAATGAGCAGTTCTTC
TRBJ2-1,14,few,TRBD2,TRBV2,CASSASGVGNEQFF,TGTGCCAGCAGTGCTAGCGGGGTGGGCAATGAGCAGTTCTTC
TRBJ2-7,14,-,TRBD1,TRBV7-8,CASRAGQGPYEQYF,TGTGCCAGCAGGGCGGGACAGGGGCCTTACGAGCAGTACTTC
TRBJ2-7,14,-,TRBD1,TRBV9,CASSVGTGDYEQYF,TGTGCCAGCAGCGTAGGGACAGGGGATTACGAGCAGTACTTC
TRBJ1-1,13,once,-,TRBV25-1,CASRQGRNTEAFF,TGTGCCAGCAGACAGGGAAGGAACACTGAAGCTTTCTTT
TRBJ2-2,15,-,-,TRBV4-3,CASSLTAGAAGELFF,TGCGCCAGCAGCCTAACGGCGGGCGCCGCCGGGGAGCTGTTTTTT
TRBJ2-3,15,-,TRBD2,TRBV4-1,CASSRLAGNWDTQYF,TGCGCCAGCAGCCGACTAGCGGGAAATTGGGATACGCAGTATTTT
TRBJ2-7,15,-,TRBD2,TRBV29-1,CSVEGVFSGSSEQYF,TGCAGCGTTGAAGGAGTTTTTAGCGGGAGTAGCGAGCAGTACTTC
TRBJ2-7,15,-,TRBD1,TRBV27,CASSLYRQGVNEQYF,TGTGCCAGCAGTTTATATAGACAGGGCGTAAACGAGCAGTACTTC
TRBJ2-3,17,-,-,TRBV5-4,CASSPGARETSTDTQYF,TGTGCCAGCAGCCCCGGCGCCAGGGAAACTAGCACAGATACGCAGTATTTT
TRBJ1-2,17,once,-,TRBV15,CATSRDGGGATVYGYTF,TGTGCCACCAGCAGAGATGGGGGGGGCGCTACAGTCTATGGCTACACCTTC
TRBJ1-1,15,few,TRBD1,TRBV10-3,CAISDLRQGKTEAFF,TGTGCCATCAGTGACCTCAGACAGGGAAAAACTGAAGCTTTCTTT
TRBJ2-2,16,-,-,TRBV25-1,CASSEWRGSGAGELFF,TGTGCCAGCAGTGAATGGAGAGGGAGCGGAGCCGGGGAGCTGTTTTTT
TRBJ2-7,15,-,-,TRBV27,CASNPLGGTPEEQYF,TGTGCCAGCAATCCCCTTGGCGGGACCCCGGAGGAGCAGTACTTC
TRBJ2-7,11,-,-,TRBV11-2,CASSSIYEQYF,TGTGCCAGCAGCTCCATCTACGAGCAGTACTTC
TRBJ2-2,13,-,-,TRBV29-1,CSVGQTNTGELFF,TGCAGCGTTGGACAGACTAACACCGGGGAGCTGTTTTTT
TRBJ2-7,13,-,-,TRBV18,CASSPGQTYEQYF,TGTGCCAGCTCACCAGGGCAGACCTACGAGCAGTACTTC
TRBJ1-1,15,-,TRBD1,TRBV6-6,CASSPNRGQGTEAFF,TGTGCCAGCAGTCCAAACAGGGGGCAGGGCACTGAAGCTTTCTTT
TRBJ2-7,17,-,TRBD1,TRBV28,CASSFFDYGTANYEQYF,TGTGCCAGCAGTTTTTTTGACTACGGGACAGCCAACTACGAGCAGTACTTC
TRBJ2-5,15,few,TRBD1,TRBV7-6,CASSLGGQRQETQYF,TGTGCCAGCAGCTTAGGGGGACAGCGCCAAGAGACCCAGTACTTC
TRBJ2-7,15,-,TRBD2,TRBV6-6,CASRSTSGRTYEQYF,TGTGCCAGCAGGTCGACTAGCGGGAGAACGTACGAGCAGTACTTC
TRBJ1-4,12,-,-,TRBV25-1,CASSDIWEKLFF,TGTGCCAGCAGCGACATCTGGGAAAAACTGTTTTTT
TRBJ1-2,14,-,-,TRBV5-4,CASSFSRKNYGYTF,TGTGCCAGCAGCTTTTCGCGCAAGAACTATGGCTACACCTTC
TRBJ1-4,14,few,TRBD1,TRBV30,CACDQGQYNEKLFF,TGTGCCTGCGATCAGGGACAGTATAATGAAAAACTGTTTTTT
TRBJ2-7,17,-,TRBD1,TRBV27,CASSSWDREKRSYEQYF,TGTGCCAGCAGTTCCTGGGACAGGGAGAAAAGGAGCTACGAGCAGTACTTC
TRBJ2-3,15,-,TRBD1,TRBV9,CASSVVGTEGDTQYF,TGTGCCAGCAGCGTAGTCGGGACAGAAGGAGATACGCAGTATTTT
TRBJ2-6,16,-,-,TRBV9,CASSPTTLTGANVLTF,TGTGCCAGCAGCCCCACCACTTTGACTGGGGCCAACGTCCTGACTTTC
TRBJ2-7,13,-,-,TRBV28,CASSIQQTYEQYF,TGTGCCAGCAGTATTCAACAGACCTACGAGCAGTACTTC
TRBJ1-5,15,-,-,TRBV30,CAWSARGTRNQPQHF,TGTGCCTGGAGTGCGAGAGGGACACGCAATCAGCCCCAGCATTTT
TRBJ2-2,11,-,-,TRBV19,CASRRHGELFF,TGTGCCAGTAGGAGACACGGGGAGCTGTTTTTT
TRBJ2-1,14,once,-,TRBV29-1,CSVASPHQNNEQFF,TGCAGCGTTGCCTCGCCGCACCAGAACAATGAGCAGTTCTTC
TRBJ2-4,12,-,TRBD2,TRBV28,CASRSSGSGQYF,TGTGCCAGTAGGTCTAGCGGGAGTGGTCAGTACTTC
TRBJ2-5,11,-,-,TRBV2,CASRLEETQYF,TGTGCCAGCAGACTAGAAGAGACCCAGTACTTC
TRBJ1-2,15,-,TRBD1,TRBV9,CASSERLTGDYGYTF,TGTGCCAGCAGCGAGCGACTGACAGGGGACTATGGCTACACCTTC
TRBJ2-7,17,once,TRBD2,TRBV6-1,CASSELSSGAWGFEQYF,TGTGCCAGCAGTGAATTATCTAGCGGGGCCTGGGGCTTCGAGCAGTACTTC
TRBJ1-3,14,-,-,TRBV15,CATSRAFSGNTIYF,TGTGCCACCAGCAGAGCCTTCTCTGGAAACACCATATATTTT
TRBJ2-7,13,-,TRBD2,TRBV29-1,CSGGGSGNYEQYF,TGCAGCGGGGGTGGGAGCGGGAACTACGAGCAGTACTTC
TRBJ2-1,15,-,-,TRBV9,CASSAAVTSYNEQFF,TGTGCCAGCAGCGCCGCAGTCACCTCCTACAATGAGCAGTTCTTC
TRBJ1-3,15,-,-,TRBV5-6,CASSLAGPGGSTIYF,TGTGCCAGCAGCTTGGCCGGACCGGGCGGGAGCACCATATATTTT
TRBJ1-2,14,-,-,TRBV10-3,CASLARAQNYGYTF,TGTGCCAGCCTCGCGAGGGCCCAAAACTATGGCTACACCTTC
TRBJ2-1,16,-,-,TRBV28,CASSGWAGVTYNEQFF,TGTGCCAGCAGCGGCTGGGCGGGTGTCACCTACAATGAGCAGTTCTTC